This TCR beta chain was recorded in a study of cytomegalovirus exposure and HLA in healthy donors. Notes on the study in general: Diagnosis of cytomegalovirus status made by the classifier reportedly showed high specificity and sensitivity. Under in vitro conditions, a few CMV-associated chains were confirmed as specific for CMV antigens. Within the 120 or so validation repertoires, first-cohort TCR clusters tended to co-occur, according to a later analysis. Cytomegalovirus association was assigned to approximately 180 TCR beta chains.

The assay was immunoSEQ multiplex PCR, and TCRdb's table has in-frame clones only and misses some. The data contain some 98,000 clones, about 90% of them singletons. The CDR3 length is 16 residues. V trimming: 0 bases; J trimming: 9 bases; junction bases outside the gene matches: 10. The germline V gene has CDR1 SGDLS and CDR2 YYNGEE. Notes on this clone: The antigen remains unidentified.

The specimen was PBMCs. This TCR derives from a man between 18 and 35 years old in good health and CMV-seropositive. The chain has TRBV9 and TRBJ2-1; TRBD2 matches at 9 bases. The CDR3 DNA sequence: TGTGCCAGCAGCGTAGACGGACTAGCGACCGAGGGTGAGCAGTTCTTC. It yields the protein CASSVDGLATEGEQFF.